Below, one TCR beta chain is given with its context. A much larger clone sits a single nucleotide away, making a read error possible. This sample was taken from a study of identical twins. TCRdb used MiXCR to reprocess the 5' RACE reads, holding one entry per CDR3 protein. Of approximately 1.8 million distinct CDR3 sequences in the sample, about 32% were seen once. Losses at the gene ends were 1 base for V and 10 bases for J; bases not matched to a gene: 10. The germline V gene has CDR1 DFQATT and CDR2 SNEGSKA (reference sequence). The length of the CDR3 is 15 residues. This sequence originates from a newborn girl in good health. Material for sequencing was cord blood. The genes are TRBV20-1 and TRBJ2-1, with 10 bases that match TRBD2. The CDR3: CSARGLAGVSYEQFF. CDR3 nucleotides: TGCAGTGCTAGAGGTCTAGCGGGAGTGTCCTACGAGCAGTTCTTC.